This TCR beta chain was retrieved from a study of glioma-infiltrating T cells. The iRepertoire nested amplicon-rescue multiplex PCR amplified TCR alpha and beta CDR3s from RNA. Input was about 85-450 ng of tissue mRNA or PBMC total RNA. From the multiplex PCR reads, TCRdb called clonotypes with MiXCR, one entry per CDR3 protein. The sample lists 100,000 to 150,000 distinct CDR3 sequences, approximately 25% seen once, with roughly 15% in the top ten. At least ten counts were recorded for this clonotype. The antigen is undetermined. The study, taken as a whole, reports: Gliomas, especially low-grade, showed above-expected tissue-blood divergence; non-neoplastic patients showed below. Very few CDR3 sequences were shared between tissue and blood.

CDR1 and CDR2 (germline): DFQATT, SNEGSKA (reference sequence). The CDR3 extends over 14 amino acids. V dropped 0 bases and J dropped 2; count of bases not matched to a gene: 4. The chain carries TRBV20-1 and TRBJ2-7, with 7 nucleotides matching TRBD2. The sample comprised glioma tissue, nonneoplastic brain tissue, or PBMCs (not recorded which). The TCR comes from a human donor with low-grade glioma or glioblastoma, undergoing nonglioma brain surgery, or in good health (not recorded which). The chain's CDR3 is CSARDLAETYEQYF. CDR3 in DNA: TGCAGTGCTAGAGACCTAGCGGAGACCTACGAGCAGTACTTC.